The subject of this entry is one T cell receptor beta chain. What it recognizes is unknown. The sample belongs to a study of cytomegalovirus exposure and HLA in healthy donors. Study outcomes and limitations: Altogether, about 160 TCR beta chains were recorded as cytomegalovirus-associated.

Trimming left V 2 bases short and J 0 bases short, with 7 bases between. In germline, CDR1 is MGHDK, CDR2 SYGVNS. CDR3 length: 15 amino acids. PCR was performed using 60 Vbeta and 13 Jbeta primers. Sequenced by immunoSEQ multiplex PCR; TCRdb stores in-frame clones only, minus some. The table includes tens of thousands of clones, roughly 78% detected once. Sequences were obtained from PBMCs. The TCR comes from a woman in her thirties in good health and CMV-seronegative. The chain links TRBV25-1 to TRBJ2-2, with TRBD1 as a possible D gene (5 bases). CDR3 bases: TGTGCCAGCAGTGAAACGACAGCGAACACCGGGGAGCTGTTTTTT. This encodes CASSETTANTGELFF.